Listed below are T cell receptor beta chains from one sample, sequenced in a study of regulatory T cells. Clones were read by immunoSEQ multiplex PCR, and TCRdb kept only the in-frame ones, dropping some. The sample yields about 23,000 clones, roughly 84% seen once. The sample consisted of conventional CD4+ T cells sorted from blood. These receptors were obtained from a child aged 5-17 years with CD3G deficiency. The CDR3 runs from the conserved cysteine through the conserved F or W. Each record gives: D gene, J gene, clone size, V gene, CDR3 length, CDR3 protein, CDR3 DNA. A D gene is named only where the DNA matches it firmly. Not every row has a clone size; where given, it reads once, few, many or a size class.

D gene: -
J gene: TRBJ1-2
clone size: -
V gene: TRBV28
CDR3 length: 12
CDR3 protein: CASSSTNYGYTF
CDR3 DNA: TGTGCCAGCAGCTCGACAAATTATGGCTACACCTTC

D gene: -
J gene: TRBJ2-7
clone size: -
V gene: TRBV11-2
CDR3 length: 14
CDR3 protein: CASSPRPPVYEQYF
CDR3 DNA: TGTGCCAGCAGCCCCCGTCCCCCCGTATACGAGCAGTACTTC

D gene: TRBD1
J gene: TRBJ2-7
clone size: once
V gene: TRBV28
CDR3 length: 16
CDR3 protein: CASSPIGDRGPYEQYF
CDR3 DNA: TGTGCCAGCAGTCCTATTGGTGACAGGGGGCCCTACGAGCAGTACTTC

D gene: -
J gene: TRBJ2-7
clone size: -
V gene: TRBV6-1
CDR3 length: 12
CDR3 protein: CASRENRYEQYF
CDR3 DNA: TGTGCCAGTCGCGAGAACAGGTACGAGCAGTACTTC

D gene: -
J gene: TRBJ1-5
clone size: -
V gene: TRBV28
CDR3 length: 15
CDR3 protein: CASSFGGASNQPQHF
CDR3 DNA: TGTGCCAGCAGTTTCGGCGGGGCCAGCAATCAGCCCCAGCATTTT

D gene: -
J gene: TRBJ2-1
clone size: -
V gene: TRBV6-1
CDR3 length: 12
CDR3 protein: CASRAGAATPFF
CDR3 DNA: TGTGCCAGCAGGGCGGGGGCCGCCACCCCGTTCTTC

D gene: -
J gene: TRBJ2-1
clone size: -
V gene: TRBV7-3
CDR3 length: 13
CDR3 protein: CASSLRRVYEQFF
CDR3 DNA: TGTGCCAGCAGCTTGAGAAGGGTGTATGAGCAGTTCTTC

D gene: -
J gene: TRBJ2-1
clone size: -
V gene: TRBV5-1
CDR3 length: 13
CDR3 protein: CASSLVGIGEQFF
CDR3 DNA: TGCGCCAGCAGCTTGGTCGGTATTGGTGAGCAGTTCTTC

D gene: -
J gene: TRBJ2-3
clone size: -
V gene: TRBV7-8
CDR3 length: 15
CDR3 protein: CASSPFKRVADTQYF
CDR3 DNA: TGTGCCAGCAGCCCCTTTAAGCGGGTGGCAGATACGCAGTATTTT

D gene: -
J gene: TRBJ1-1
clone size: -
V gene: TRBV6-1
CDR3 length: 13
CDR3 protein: CASARIMNTEAFF
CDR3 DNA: TGTGCCAGCGCCAGAATAATGAACACTGAAGCTTTCTTT

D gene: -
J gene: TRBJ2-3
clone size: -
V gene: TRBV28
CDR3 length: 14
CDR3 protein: CASSLGLITDTQYF
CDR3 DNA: TGTGCCAGCAGTTTGGGGCTCATCACAGATACGCAGTATTTT

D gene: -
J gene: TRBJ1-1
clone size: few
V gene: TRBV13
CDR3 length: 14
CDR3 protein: CASSLGPRGTEAFF
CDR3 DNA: TGTGCCAGCAGCTTAGGGCCGAGGGGGACTGAAGCTTTCTTT

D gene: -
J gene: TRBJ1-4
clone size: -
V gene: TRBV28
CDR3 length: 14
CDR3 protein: CASRKGGTTEKLFF
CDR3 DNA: TGTGCCAGCAGGAAGGGGGGGACCACTGAAAAACTGTTTTTT

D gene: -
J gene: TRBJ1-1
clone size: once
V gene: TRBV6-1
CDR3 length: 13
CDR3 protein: CASTPGRNTEAFF
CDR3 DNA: TGTGCCAGCACCCCAGGGAGGAACACTGAAGCTTTCTTT

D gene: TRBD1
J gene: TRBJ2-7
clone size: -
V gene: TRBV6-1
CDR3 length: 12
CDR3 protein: CASSEWGQGLYF
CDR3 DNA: TGTGCCAGCAGTGAATGGGGACAGGGGCTGTACTTC

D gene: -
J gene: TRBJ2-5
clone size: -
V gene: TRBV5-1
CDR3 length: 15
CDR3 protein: CASSPSGGGQETQYF
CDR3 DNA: TGCGCCAGCAGCCCCTCGGGTGGGGGGCAAGAGACCCAGTACTTC

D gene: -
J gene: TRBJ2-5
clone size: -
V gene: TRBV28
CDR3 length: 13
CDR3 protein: CATSVLGQETQYF
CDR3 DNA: TGTGCCACTTCAGTTTTGGGGCAAGAGACCCAGTACTTC

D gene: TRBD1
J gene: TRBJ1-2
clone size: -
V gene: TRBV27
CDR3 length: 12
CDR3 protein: CASKTGKGGYTF
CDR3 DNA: TGTGCCAGCAAGACAGGGAAGGGTGGCTACACCTTC

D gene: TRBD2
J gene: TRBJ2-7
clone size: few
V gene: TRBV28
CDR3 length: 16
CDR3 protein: CASSSIASGRTYEQYF
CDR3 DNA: TGTGCCAGCAGTTCAATCGCTAGCGGGAGGACCTACGAGCAGTACTTC

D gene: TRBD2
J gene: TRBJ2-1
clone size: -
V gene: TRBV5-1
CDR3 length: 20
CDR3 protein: CASSWTPLAGAPTSYNEQFF
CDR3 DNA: TGCGCCAGCAGCTGGACCCCACTAGCGGGAGCGCCGACCTCCTACAATGAACAGTTCTTC

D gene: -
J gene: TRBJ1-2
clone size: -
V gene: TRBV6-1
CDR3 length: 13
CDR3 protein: CASSEARDYGYTF
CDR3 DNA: TGTGCCAGCAGTGAAGCTAGGGACTATGGCTACACCTTC

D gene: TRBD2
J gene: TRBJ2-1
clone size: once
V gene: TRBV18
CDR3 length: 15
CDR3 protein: CASSPPGGRRNEQFF
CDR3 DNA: TGTGCCAGCTCACCTCCCGGCGGGAGGCGCAATGAGCAGTTCTTC